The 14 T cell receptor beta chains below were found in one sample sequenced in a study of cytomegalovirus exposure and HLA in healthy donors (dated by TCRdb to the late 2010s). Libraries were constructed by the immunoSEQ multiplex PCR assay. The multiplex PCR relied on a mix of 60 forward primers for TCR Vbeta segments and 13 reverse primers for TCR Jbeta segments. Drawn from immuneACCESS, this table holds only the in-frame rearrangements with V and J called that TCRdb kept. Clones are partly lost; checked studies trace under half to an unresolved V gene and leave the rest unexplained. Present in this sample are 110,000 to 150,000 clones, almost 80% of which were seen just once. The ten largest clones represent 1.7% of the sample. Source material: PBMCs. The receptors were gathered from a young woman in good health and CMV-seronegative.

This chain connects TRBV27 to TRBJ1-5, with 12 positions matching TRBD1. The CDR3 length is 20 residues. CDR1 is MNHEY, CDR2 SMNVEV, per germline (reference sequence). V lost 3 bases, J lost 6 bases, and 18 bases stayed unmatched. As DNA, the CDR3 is TGTGCCAGCAGTTTCGTGGGGCCGGCGGGACAGGGGGCGCCGGGTCAGCCCCAGCATTTT. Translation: CASSFVGPAGQGAPGQPQHF.

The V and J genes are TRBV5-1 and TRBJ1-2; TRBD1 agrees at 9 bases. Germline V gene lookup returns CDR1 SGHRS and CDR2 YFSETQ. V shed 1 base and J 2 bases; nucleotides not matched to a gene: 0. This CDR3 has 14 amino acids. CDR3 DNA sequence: TGCGCCAGCAGCTTGACAGGGGGCAACTATGGCTACACCTTC. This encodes CASSLTGGNYGYTF.

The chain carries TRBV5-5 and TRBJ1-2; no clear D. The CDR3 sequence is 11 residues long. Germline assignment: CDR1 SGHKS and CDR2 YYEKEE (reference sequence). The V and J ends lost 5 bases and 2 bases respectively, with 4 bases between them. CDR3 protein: CASSSNYGYTF. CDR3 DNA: TGTGCCAGCAGTTCAAACTATGGCTACACCTTC.

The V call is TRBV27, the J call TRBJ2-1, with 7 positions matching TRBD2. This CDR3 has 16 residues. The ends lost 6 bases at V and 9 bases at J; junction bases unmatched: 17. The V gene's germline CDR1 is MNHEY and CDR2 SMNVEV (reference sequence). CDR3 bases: TGTGCCAGCAGCCCACTCACAGTTAACCGCGGGAGTGAGCAGTTCTTC. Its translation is CASSPLTVNRGSEQFF.

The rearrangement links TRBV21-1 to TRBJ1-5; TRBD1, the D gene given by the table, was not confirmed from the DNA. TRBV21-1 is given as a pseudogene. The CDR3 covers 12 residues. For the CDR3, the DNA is TGTGCCAGCACCTCCCCGGGATGCCCCCAGGGGTTC. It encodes CASTSPGCPQGF.

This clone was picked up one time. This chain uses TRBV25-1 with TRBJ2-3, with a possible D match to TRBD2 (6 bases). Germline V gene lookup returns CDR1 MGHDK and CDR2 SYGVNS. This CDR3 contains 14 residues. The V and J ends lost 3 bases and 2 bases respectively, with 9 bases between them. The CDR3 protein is CASSEGGYTDTQYF. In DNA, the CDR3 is TGTGCCAGCAGTGAGGGAGGATACACAGATACGCAGTATTTT.

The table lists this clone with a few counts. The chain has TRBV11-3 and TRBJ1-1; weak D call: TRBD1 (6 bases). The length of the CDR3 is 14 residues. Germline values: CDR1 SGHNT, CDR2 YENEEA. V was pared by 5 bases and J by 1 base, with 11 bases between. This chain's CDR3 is CASSPKTGNTEAFF. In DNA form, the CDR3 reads TGTGCCAGCAGCCCCAAGACAGGGAACACTGAAGCTTTCTTT. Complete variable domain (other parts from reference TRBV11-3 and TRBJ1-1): EAGVVQSPRYKIIEKKQPVAFWCNPISGHNTLYWYLQNLGQGPELLIRYENEEAVDDSQLPKDRFSAERLKGVDSTLKIQPAELGDSAVYLCASSPKTGNTEAFFGQGTRLTVV.

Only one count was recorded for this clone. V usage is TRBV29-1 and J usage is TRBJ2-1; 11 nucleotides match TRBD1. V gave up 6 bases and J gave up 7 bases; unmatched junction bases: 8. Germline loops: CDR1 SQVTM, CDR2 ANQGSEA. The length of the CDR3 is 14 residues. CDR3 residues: CSVARTGGFNEQFF. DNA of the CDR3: TGCAGCGTCGCTCGGACAGGGGGCTTTAATGAGCAGTTCTTC.

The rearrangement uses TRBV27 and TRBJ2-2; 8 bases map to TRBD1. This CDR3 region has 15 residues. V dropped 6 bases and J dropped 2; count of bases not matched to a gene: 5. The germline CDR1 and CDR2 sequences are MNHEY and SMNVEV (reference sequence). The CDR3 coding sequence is TGTGCCAGCAGCGACAGGGGTCTCAACACCGGGGAGCTGTTTTTT. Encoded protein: CASSDRGLNTGELFF.

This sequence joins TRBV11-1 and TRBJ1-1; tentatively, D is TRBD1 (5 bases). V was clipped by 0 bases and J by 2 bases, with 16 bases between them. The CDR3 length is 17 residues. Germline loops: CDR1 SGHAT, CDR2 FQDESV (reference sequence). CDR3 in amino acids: CASSLAPPGVANTEAFF. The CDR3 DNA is TGTGCCAGCAGCTTAGCGCCTCCGGGGGTGGCCAACACTGAAGCTTTCTTT.

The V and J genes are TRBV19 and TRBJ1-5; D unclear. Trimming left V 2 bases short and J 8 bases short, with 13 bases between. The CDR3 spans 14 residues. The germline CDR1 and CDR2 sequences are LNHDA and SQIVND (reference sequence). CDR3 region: CASSIMSLREPQHF. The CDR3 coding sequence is TGTGCCAGTAGTATAATGAGTCTCCGGGAGCCCCAGCATTTT.

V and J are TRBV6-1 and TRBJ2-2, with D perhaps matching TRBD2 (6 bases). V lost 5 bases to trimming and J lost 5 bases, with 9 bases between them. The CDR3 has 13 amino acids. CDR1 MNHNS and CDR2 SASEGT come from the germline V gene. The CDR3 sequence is CASSQTSTGELFF. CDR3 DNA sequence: TGTGCCAGCAGTCAGACTAGTACCGGGGAGCTGTTTTTT.

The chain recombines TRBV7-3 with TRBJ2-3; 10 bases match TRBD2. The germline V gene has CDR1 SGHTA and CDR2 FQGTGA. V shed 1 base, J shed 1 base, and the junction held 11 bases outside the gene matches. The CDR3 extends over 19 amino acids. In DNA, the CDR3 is TGTGCCAGCAGCTTAAAGCCCTACGGGAGCGGGGGGGGCACAGATACGCAGTATTTT. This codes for CASSLKPYGSGGGTDTQYF.

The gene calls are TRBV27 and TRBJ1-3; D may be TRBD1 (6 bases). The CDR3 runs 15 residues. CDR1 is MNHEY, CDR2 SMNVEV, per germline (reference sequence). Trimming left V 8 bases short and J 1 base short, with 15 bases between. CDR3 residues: CASQLRGGSGNTIYF. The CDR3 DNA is TGTGCCAGCCAACTAAGGGGGGGTTCTGGAAACACCATATATTTT.